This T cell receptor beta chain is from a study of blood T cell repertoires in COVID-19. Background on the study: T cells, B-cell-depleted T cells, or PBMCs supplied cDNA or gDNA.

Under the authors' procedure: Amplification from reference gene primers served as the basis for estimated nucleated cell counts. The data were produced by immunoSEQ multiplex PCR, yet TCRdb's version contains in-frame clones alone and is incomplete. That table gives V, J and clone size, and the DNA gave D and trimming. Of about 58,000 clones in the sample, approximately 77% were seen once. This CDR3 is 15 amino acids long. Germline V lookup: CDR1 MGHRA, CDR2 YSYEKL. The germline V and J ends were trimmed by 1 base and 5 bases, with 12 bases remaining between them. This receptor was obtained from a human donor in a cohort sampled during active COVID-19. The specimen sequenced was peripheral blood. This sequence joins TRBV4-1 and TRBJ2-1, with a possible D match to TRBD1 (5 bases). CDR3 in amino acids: CASSQAQDSHNEQFF. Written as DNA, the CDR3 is TGCGCCAGCAGCCAAGCACAAGACAGTCACAATGAGCAGTTCTTC.